Presented here are 15 T cell receptor beta chains from one specimen sequenced in a study of blood T cell repertoires in COVID-19. Generated by immunoSEQ multiplex PCR, the TCRdb table keeps only in-frame clones and is missing some. This table has about 280,000 clones, roughly 85% appearing once. Sequences were obtained from peripheral blood. Source of these receptors: a man aged 50 or older with active or convalescent COVID-19.

This chain joins TRBV3-1 (or the pseudogene TRBV3-2) and TRBJ2-1, with 12 bases fitting TRBD2. Germline V gene data show CDR1 as LGHDT and CDR2 as YNNKEL (reference sequence). This CDR3 has 16 amino acids. With V trimmed by 4 bases and J by 4 bases, 5 bases remained unmatched. CDR3 protein: CASSPRTSGKYNEQFF. In nucleotides, the CDR3 is TGTGCCAGCAGCCCGCGGACTAGCGGGAAATACAATGAGCAGTTCTTC.

This clone has a single count. V is TRBV30 and J is TRBJ1-2; D unclear. The germline CDR1 and CDR2 sequences are GTSNPN and SVGIG (reference sequence). CDR3 length: 11 amino acids. The V and J ends lost 0 bases and 11 bases respectively, with 10 bases between them. The CDR3 region has the DNA TGTGCCTGGAGTGTACAAAAGTTGTACACCTTC. Amino acids: CAWSVQKLYTF. Looking up the rest from reference TRBV30 and TRBJ1-2 gives the full variable domain: SQTIHQWPATLVQPVGSPLSLECTVEGTSNPNLYWYRQAAGRGLQLLFYSVGIGQISSEVPQNLSASRPQDRQFILSSKKLLLSDSGFYLCAWSVQKLYTFGSGTRLTVV.

The chain couples TRBV5-6 to TRBJ2-7; D uncertain. V lost 0 bases to trimming and J lost 1 base, with 11 bases between them. Germline CDR1 reads SGHDT; CDR2 reads YYEEEE. The CDR3 runs 15 residues. The CDR3 here is CASSLVPVASYEQYF. The DNA for the CDR3 is TGTGCCAGCAGCTTGGTACCCGTTGCGTCCTACGAGCAGTACTTC.

The chain couples TRBV19 to TRBJ1-5, with a weak D call TRBD1 (5 bases). V dropped 3 bases and J dropped 0 bases, with 18 bases sitting between them. The CDR3 runs to 18 residues. Germline CDR1 reads LNHDA; CDR2 reads SQIVND (reference sequence). The chain's CDR3 is CASSIGAPRRYSNQPQHF. For the CDR3, the DNA is TGTGCCAGTAGTATTGGGGCTCCCAGGAGATATAGCAATCAGCCCCAGCATTTT.

This chain connects TRBV4-2 to TRBJ2-1; no firm D call. This CDR3 is 15 amino acids long. From germline, CDR1 is LGHNA and CDR2 YNFKEQ. Trimming cost V 0 bases and J 3 bases, with 9 bases left between them. In nucleotides, the CDR3 is TGTGCCAGCAGCCAAGAGCGGCCAGTCTACAATGAGCAGTTCTTC. Translated, it gives CASSQERPVYNEQFF.

The chain employs TRBV2 and TRBJ1-4; no reliable D call. The V gene lost 3 bases and the J gene lost 4 bases, with 9 bases spanning the gap. Per the germline V gene, CDR1 is SNHLY and CDR2 is FYNNEI. The CDR3 has 14 amino acids. Written as DNA, the CDR3 is TGTGCCAGCAGTGATTCACTTAATAATGAAAAACTGTTTTTT. Protein product: CASSDSLNNEKLFF.

The chain links TRBV29-1 to TRBJ2-1; D unclear. The CDR3 is 14 amino acids. From germline, CDR1 is SQVTM and CDR2 ANQGSEA. Trimming shortened V by 4 bases and J by 0 bases, and 10 bases separated the two germline ends. The chain's CDR3 is CSVARSSSYNEQFF. Written as DNA, the CDR3 is TGCAGCGTTGCACGGAGCTCCTCCTACAATGAGCAGTTCTTC.

This chain connects TRBV7-6 to TRBJ2-1, with TRBD2 as a possible D gene (6 bases). V was pared by 2 bases and J by 0 bases, with 11 bases between. The germline V gene has CDR1 SGHVS and CDR2 FNYEAQ. The CDR3 covers 16 residues. The CDR3 DNA sequence: TGTGCCAGCAGCTTATTACTAGCAAGCTCCTACAATGAGCAGTTCTTC. This sequence encodes CASSLLLASSYNEQFF. Filled out from reference TRBV7-6 and TRBJ2-1, the complete variable domain reads GAGVSQSPRYKVTKRGQDVALRCDPISGHVSLYWYRQALGQGPEFLTYFNYEAQQDKSGLPNDRFSAERPEGSISTLTIQRTEQRDSAMYRCASSLLLASSYNEQFFGPGTRLTVL.

This sequence joins TRBV3-1 (or the pseudogene TRBV3-2) and TRBJ1-1, with a possible D match to TRBD1 (6 bases). The CDR3 contains 12 residues. With 3 bases removed from V and 5 bases from J, the gap between germline ends came to 7 bases. The germline V gene has CDR1 LGHDT and CDR2 YNNKEL (reference sequence). For the CDR3, the DNA is TGTGCCAGCAGCCAGGGGGCTACTGAAGCTTTCTTT. Residues: CASSQGATEAFF.

The gene calls are TRBV4-1 and TRBJ2-7, with 8 bases lining up with TRBD2. Unmatched junction bases numbered 8, after V lost 3 bases and J lost 4 bases. The V gene's germline CDR1 is MGHRA and CDR2 YSYEKL. The CDR3 covers 15 residues. The CDR3 DNA is TGCGCCAGCAGCCAGACCAGCGGGAGCGGATACGAGCAGTACTTC. It codes for CASSQTSGSGYEQYF.

The chain links TRBV7-9 to TRBJ2-1, with 7 bases lining up with TRBD1. The CDR3 is 14 amino acids. Germline lookup yields CDR1 SEHNR and CDR2 FQNEAQ (reference sequence). Germline trimming cut 6 bases from V and 5 bases from J; bases unmatched to any gene: 7. The CDR3 DNA is TGTGCCAGCAGTCCCTGGGACAGCAACAATGAGCAGTTCTTC. Amino acids: CASSPWDSNNEQFF.

V is TRBV27 and J is TRBJ1-2; TRBD1 matches 9 bases. Trimming cost V 2 bases and J 7 bases; bases outside gene matches: 2. Germline assignment: CDR1 MNHEY and CDR2 SMNVEV (reference sequence). CDR3 length equals 13 residues. CDR3 region: CASSLRTGVGYTF. The CDR3 DNA follows: TGTGCCAGCAGTTTAAGGACAGGGGTTGGCTACACCTTC.

V is TRBV27 and J is TRBJ1-3, with TRBD1 as a possible D gene (5 bases). Germline CDR1 and CDR2: MNHEY and SMNVEV (reference sequence). The CDR3 is 15 amino acids. V was cut by 5 bases and J by 2 bases, with 13 bases left in between. CDR3 protein: CASSEVLGPGNTIYF. CDR3 nucleotide sequence: TGTGCCAGCAGTGAGGTCCTGGGGCCTGGAAACACCATATATTTT.

This clone was picked up one time. This chain joins TRBV19 and TRBJ1-2, with a weak D call TRBD1 (5 bases). This CDR3 is built from 15 residues. Per the germline V gene, CDR1 is LNHDA and CDR2 is SQIVND (reference sequence). V lost 3 bases and J 6 bases, leaving 17 bases between the germline ends. The CDR3 sequence is CASSMTARDPHGYTF. The CDR3 region has the DNA TGTGCCAGTAGTATGACTGCGCGGGACCCGCATGGCTACACCTTC.

The V gene is TRBV5-1, the J gene TRBJ1-1; the D is unclear. Germline-derived CDR1 and CDR2 are SGHRS and YFSETQ. This CDR3 is built from 14 residues. V lost 0 bases and J 4 bases, leaving 10 bases between the germline ends. The CDR3 reads CASSLGPGGTEAFF. The CDR3 DNA reads TGCGCCAGCAGCTTGGGCCCGGGAGGCACTGAAGCTTTCTTT.